This T cell receptor (beta chain) comes out of a study of T cells in Graves' hyperthyroidism and ophthalmopathy. Study-wide results and caveats: The model forecast ophthalmopathy, anticipating it by a median about six months before onset. Blood also showed most of the thyroid clonotypes that were expanded above 0.001.

The study excluded patients with uncontrolled infection, other autoimmune disease, pregnancy or lactation. RNA transcripts yielded amplified TCR beta CDR3 regions. A set of HTBI primers served as the primers for a first-round RT-PCR of the TCR CDR3. MiXCR was run by TCRdb on the multiplex PCR reads, yielding one entry per CDR3 protein. The data hold around 400,000 distinct CDR3 sequences, with around 25% observed a single time. This clonotype was seen repeatedly, ten times or more. The antigen is undetermined. V was trimmed by 5 bases and J by 2 bases, leaving 15 bases between them. Germline CDR1 MDHEN, CDR2 SYDVKM. The CDR3 runs 15 residues.

This chain links TRBV28 with TRBJ2-5; tentatively, D is TRBD1 (6 bases). The material sequenced was blood. The TCR originated in a man in his forties or fifties with Graves' hyperthyroidism. CDR3 sequence (DNA): TGTGCCAGCAGTCACGCCGGGACAAATCAAGAGACCCAGTACTTC. This gives the protein CASSHAGTNQETQYF.